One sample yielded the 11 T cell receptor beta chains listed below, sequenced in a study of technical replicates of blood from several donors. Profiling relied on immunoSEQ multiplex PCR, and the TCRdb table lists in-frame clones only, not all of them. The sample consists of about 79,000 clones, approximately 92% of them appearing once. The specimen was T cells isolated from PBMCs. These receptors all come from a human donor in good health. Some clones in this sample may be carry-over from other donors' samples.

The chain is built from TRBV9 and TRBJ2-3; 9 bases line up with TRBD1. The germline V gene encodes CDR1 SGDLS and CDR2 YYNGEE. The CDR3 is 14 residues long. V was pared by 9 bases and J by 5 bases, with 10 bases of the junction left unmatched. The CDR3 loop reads CATNRGRFGDTQYF. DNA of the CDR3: TGTGCCACGAACAGGGGGCGTTTTGGAGATACGCAGTATTTT.

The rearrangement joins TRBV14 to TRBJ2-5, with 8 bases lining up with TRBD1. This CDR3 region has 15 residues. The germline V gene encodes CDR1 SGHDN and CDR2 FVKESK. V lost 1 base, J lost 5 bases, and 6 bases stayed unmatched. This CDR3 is CASSQVTGAVETQYF. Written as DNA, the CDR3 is TGTGCCAGCAGCCAAGTGACAGGGGCGGTGGAGACCCAGTACTTC.

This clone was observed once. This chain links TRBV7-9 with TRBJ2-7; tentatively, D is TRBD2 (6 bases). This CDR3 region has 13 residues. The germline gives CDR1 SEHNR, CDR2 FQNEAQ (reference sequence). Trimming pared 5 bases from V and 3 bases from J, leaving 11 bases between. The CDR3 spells CASSGGNNYEQYF. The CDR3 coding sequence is TGTGCCAGCAGCGGGGGGAATAACTACGAGCAGTACTTC.

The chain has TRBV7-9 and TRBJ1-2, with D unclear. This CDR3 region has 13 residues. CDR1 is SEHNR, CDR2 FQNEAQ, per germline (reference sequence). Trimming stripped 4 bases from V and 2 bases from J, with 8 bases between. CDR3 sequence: CASSSEENYGYTF. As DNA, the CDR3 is TGTGCCAGCAGCTCTGAGGAAAACTATGGCTACACCTTC.

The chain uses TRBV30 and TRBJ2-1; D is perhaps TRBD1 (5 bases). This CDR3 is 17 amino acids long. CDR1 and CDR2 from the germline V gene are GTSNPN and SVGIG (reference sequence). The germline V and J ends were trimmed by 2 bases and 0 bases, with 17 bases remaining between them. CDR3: CAWSTPQESPSYNEQFF. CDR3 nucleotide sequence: TGTGCCTGGAGTACGCCACAGGAGTCGCCCTCCTACAATGAGCAGTTCTTC.

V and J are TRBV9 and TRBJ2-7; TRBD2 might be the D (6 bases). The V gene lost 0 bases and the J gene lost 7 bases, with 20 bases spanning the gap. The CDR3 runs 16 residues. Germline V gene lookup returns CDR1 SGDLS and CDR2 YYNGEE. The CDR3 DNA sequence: TGTGCCAGCAGCGTAGCCGGGGGAGTTGCGGTTCGGGAGCAGTACTTC. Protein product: CASSVAGGVAVREQYF.

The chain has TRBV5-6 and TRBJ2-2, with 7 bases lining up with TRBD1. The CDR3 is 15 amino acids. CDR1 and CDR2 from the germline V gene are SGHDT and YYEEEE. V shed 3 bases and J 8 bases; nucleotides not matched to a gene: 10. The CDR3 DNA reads TGTGCCAGCAGCTCCTTGGACAGGCCTTTAGGGGAGCTGTTTTTT. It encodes CASSSLDRPLGELFF.

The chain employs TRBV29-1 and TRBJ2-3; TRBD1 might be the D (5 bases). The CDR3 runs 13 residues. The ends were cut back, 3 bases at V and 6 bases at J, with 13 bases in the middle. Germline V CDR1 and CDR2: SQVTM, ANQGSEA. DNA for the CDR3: TGCAGCGTTGACAGGGTTGGGGTGGATACGCAGTATTTT. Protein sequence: CSVDRVGVDTQYF.

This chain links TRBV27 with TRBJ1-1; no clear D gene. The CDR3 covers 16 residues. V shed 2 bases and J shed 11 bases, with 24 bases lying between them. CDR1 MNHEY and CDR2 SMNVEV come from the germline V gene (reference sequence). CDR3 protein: CASSLRTGGAGWPAFF. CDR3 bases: TGTGCCAGCAGTTTAAGGACGGGAGGCGCTGGGTGGCCGGCTTTCTTT.

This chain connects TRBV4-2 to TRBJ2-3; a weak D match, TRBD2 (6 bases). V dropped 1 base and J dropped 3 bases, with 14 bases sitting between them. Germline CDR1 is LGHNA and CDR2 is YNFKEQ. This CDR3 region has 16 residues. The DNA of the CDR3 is TGTGCCAGCAGCCAAGGGGGACTTGGTAGGACAGATACGCAGTATTTT. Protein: CASSQGGLGRTDTQYF.

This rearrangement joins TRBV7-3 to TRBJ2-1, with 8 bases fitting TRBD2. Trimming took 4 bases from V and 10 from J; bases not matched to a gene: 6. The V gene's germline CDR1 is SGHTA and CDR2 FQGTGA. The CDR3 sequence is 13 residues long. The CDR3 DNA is TGTGCCAGCAGCTGGACTAGCAGCTACGAGCAGTTCTTC. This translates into CASSWTSSYEQFF.